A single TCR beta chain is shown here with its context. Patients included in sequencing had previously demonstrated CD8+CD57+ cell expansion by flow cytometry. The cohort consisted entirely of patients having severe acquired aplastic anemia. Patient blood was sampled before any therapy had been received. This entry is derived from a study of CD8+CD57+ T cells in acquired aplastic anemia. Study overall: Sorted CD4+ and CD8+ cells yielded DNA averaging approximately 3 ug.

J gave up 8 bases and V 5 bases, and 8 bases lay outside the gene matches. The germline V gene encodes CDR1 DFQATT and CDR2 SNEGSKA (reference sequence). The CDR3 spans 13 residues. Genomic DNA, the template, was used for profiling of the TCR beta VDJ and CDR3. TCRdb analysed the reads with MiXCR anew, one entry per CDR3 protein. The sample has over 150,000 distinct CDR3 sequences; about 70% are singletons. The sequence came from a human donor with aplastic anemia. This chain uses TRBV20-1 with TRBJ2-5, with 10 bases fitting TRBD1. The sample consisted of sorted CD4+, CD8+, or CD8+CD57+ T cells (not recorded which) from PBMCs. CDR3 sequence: CSAGPGTGETQYF. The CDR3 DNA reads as TGCAGTGCTGGACCCGGGACAGGGGAAACCCAGTACTTC.